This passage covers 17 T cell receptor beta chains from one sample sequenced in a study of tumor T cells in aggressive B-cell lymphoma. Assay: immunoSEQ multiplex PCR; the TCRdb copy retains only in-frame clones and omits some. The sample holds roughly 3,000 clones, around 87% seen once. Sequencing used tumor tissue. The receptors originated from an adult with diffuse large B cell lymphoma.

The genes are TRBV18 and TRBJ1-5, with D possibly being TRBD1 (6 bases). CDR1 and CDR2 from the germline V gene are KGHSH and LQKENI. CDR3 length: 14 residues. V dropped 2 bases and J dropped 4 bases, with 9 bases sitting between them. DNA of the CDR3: TGTGCCAGCTCACCAGCGGACAGAAATCAGCCCCAGCATTTT. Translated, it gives CASSPADRNQPQHF.

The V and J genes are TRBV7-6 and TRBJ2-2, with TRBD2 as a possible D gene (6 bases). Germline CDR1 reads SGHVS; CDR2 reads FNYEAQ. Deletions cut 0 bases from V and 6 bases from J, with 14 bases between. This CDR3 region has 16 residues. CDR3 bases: TGTGCCAGCAGCTTAGCCGAGGCTAGCGTGGCCGGGGAGCTGTTTTTT. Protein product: CASSLAEASVAGELFF.

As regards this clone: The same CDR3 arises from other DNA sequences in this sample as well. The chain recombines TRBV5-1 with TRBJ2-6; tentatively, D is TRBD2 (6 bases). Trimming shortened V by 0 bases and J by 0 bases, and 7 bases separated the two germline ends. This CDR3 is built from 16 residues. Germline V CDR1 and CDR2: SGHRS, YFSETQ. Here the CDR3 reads CASSLGDFSGANVLTF. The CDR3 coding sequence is TGCGCCAGCAGCTTGGGGGACTTCTCTGGGGCCAACGTCCTGACTTTC. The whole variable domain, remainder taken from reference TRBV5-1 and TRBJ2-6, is KAGVTQTPRYLIKTRGQQVTLSCSPISGHRSVSWYQQTPGQGLQFLFEYFSETQRNKGNFPGRFSGRQFSNSRSEMNVSTLELGDSALYLCASSLGDFSGANVLTFGAGSRLTVL.

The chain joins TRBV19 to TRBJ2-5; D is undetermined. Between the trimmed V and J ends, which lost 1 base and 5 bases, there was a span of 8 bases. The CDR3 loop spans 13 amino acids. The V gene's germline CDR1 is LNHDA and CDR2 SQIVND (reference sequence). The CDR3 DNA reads TGTGCCAGTAGTATAGGCACTCTCGAGACCCAGTACTTC. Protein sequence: CASSIGTLETQYF.

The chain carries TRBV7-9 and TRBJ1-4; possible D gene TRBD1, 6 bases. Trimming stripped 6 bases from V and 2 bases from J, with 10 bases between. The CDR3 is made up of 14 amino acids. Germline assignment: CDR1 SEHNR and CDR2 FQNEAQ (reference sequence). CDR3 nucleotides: TGTGCCAGCAGTACCACAGGGACTAATGAAAAACTGTTTTTT. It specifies CASSTTGTNEKLFF. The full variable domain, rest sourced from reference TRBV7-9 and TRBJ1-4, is DTGVSQNPRHKITKRGQNVTFRCDPISEHNRLYWYRQTLGQGPEFLTYFQNEAQLEKSRLLSDRFSAERPKGSFSTLEIQRTEQGDSAMYLCASSTTGTNEKLFFGSGTQLSVL.

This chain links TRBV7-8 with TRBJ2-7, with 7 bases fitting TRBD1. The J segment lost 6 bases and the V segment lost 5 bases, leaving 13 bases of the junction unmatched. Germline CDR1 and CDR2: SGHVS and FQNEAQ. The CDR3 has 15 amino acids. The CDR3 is CASSITGDPFGEQYF. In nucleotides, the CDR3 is TGTGCCAGCAGCATTACAGGGGATCCTTTCGGCGAGCAGTACTTC.

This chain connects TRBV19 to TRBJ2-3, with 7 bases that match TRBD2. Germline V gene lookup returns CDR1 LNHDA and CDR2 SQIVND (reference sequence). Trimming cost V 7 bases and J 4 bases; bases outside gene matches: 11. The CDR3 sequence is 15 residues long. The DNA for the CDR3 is TGTGCCAGTACCTCTCTCGCGGGAGTCTCAGATACGCAGTATTTT. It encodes CASTSLAGVSDTQYF.

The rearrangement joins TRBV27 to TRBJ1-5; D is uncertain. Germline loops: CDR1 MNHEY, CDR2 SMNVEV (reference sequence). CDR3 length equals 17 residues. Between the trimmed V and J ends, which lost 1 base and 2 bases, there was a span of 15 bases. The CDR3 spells CASSLFAAEVGNQPQHF. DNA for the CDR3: TGTGCCAGCAGTTTATTCGCCGCGGAGGTTGGCAATCAGCCCCAGCATTTT.

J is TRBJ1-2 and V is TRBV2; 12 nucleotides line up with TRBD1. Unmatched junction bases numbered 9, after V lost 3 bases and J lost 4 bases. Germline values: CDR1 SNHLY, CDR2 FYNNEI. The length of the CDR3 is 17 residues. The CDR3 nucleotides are TGTGCCAGCAGTGACGGTTGGGGACAGGGGGCCTTCTATGGCTACACCTTC. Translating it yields CASSDGWGQGAFYGYTF.

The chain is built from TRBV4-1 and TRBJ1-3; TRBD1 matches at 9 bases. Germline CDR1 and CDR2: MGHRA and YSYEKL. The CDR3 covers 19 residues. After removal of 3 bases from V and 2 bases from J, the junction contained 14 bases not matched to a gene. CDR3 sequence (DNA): TGCGCCAGCAGCCACCCCCCGGGACAGGGTTTAGTAGCTGGAAACACCATATATTTT. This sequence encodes CASSHPPGQGLVAGNTIYF.

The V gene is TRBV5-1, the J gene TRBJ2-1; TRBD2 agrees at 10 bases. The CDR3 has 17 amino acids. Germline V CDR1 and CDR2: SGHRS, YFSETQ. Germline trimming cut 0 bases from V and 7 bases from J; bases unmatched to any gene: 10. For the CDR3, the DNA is TGCGCCAGCAGCTTGGCAATTGCGAGCGGGAGGGCGAATGAGCAGTTCTTC. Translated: CASSLAIASGRANEQFF.

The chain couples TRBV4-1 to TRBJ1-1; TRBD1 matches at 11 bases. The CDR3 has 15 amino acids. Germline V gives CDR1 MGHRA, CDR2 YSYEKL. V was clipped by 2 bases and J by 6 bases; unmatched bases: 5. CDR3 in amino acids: CASSQPGQGGAEAFF. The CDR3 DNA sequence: TGCGCCAGCAGCCAACCGGGACAGGGGGGGGCTGAAGCTTTCTTT.

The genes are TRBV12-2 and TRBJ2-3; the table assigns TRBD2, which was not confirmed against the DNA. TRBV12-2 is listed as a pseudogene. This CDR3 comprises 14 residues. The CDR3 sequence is CARPRRELTDTQYF. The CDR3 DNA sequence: TGTGCAAGGCCCAGGCGGGAGTTGACAGATACGCAGTATTTT.

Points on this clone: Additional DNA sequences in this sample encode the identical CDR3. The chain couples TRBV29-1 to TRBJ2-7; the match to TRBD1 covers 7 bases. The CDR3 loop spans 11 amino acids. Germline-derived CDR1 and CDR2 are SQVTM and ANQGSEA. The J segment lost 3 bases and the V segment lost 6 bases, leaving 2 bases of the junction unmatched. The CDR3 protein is CSVGDSYEQYF. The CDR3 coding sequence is TGCAGCGTGGGGGACAGCTACGAGCAGTACTTC.

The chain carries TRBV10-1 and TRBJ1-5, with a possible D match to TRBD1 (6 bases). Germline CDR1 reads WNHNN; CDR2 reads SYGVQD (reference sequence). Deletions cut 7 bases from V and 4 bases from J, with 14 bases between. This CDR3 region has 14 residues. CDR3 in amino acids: CASTRTAYNQPQHF. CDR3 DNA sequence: TGCGCCAGCACAAGGACAGCCTATAATCAGCCCCAGCATTTT.

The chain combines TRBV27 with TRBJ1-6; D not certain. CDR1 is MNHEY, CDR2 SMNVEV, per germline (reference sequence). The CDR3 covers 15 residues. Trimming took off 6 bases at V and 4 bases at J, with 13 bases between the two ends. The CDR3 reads CASRKTPDYNSPLHF. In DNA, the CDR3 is TGTGCCAGCAGAAAAACCCCAGATTATAATTCACCCCTCCACTTT.

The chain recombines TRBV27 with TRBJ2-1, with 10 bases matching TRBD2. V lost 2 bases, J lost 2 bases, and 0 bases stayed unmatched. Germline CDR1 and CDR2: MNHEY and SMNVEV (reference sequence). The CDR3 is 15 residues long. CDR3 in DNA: TGTGCCAGCAGTTTAAGCGGGGGGGCCTACAATGAGCAGTTCTTC. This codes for CASSLSGGAYNEQFF.